The next 24 T cell receptor beta chains were all read from a single sample in a study of Ad26.COV2.S vaccination and SARS-CoV-2 variants (dated by TCRdb to the early 2020s). Sample time point, as interpreted from the label and publication: individuals recovered from natural SARS-CoV-2 infection. The library was obtained by the immunoSEQ multiplex PCR assay. This immuneACCESS table, as held by TCRdb, lists in-frame sequences with V and J called but not all clones. Of the missing ones, under half trace to an unresolved V gene in checked studies; the others have no known cause. The sample table lists 300,000 to 450,000 clones, about 90% of them with a count of one. 3.9% of the sample is held by the ten biggest clonotypes. This specimen was peripheral blood, taken after recovery from COVID-19. These receptor sequences come from a human donor who had recovered from COVID-19.

A remark on this clone: One end of the junction varies from germline; a read error may be responsible. This rearrangement joins TRBV5-6 to TRBJ1-2, with TRBD1 matching over 9 bases. The length of the CDR3 is 15 residues. Germline CDR1 reads SGHDT; CDR2 reads YYEEEE. For the CDR3, the DNA is TGTGCCAGCAGATTGGGACAGGGAACTAACTATGGCTACACCTTC. As protein: CASRLGQGTNYGYTF.

The rearrangement uses TRBV3-1 (or the pseudogene TRBV3-2) and TRBJ2-3; 8 nucleotides agree with TRBD1. This CDR3 contains 16 residues. V trimming: 2 bases; J trimming: 4 bases; junction bases outside the gene matches: 8. CDR1 and CDR2 from the germline V gene are LGHDT and YNNKEL (reference sequence). This CDR3 is CASSQYRGRISDTQYF. The DNA of the CDR3 is TGTGCCAGCAGCCAATACAGGGGGAGGATTTCAGATACGCAGTATTTT.

V usage is TRBV27 and J usage is TRBJ2-3, with D possibly being TRBD1 (5 bases). The CDR3 loop spans 11 amino acids. The V end lost 4 bases, the J end lost 10 bases, and 9 bases lay between the germline ends. Germline CDR1 reads MNHEY; CDR2 reads SMNVEV (reference sequence). The DNA for the CDR3 is TGTGCCAGCAGTTCCTCACAGGCGCAGTATTTT. Protein product: CASSSSQAQYF.

The CDR3 bases are TGTGCCAGCAGTTTAGACGGGCGGGGCAATCAGCCCCAGCATTTT. It codes for CASSLDGRGNQPQHF. The V and J genes are TRBV27 and TRBJ1-5; no firm D call. Trimming pared 2 bases from V and 2 bases from J, leaving 10 bases between. CDR3 size: 15 residues. CDR1 and CDR2 (germline): MNHEY, SMNVEV (reference sequence).

The V gene is TRBV4-1, the J gene TRBJ2-5; 11 nucleotides agree with TRBD2. The CDR3 loop spans 15 amino acids. Germline V gene lookup returns CDR1 MGHRA and CDR2 YSYEKL. V dropped 5 bases and J dropped 5; count of bases not matched to a gene: 7. The CDR3 DNA reads as TGCGCCAGCAGCGGTAGCGGGGGGGCCTGGGAGACCCAGTACTTC. Translating it yields CASSGSGGAWETQYF.

This chain's CDR3 is CASSELSAGRLNNYGYTF. CDR3 coding DNA: TGCGCCAGCAGTGAACTCTCAGCGGGAAGACTCAATAACTATGGCTACACCTTC. The chain combines TRBV10-1 with TRBJ1-2, with D uncertain. This CDR3 is built from 18 residues. With 3 bases removed from V and 1 base from J, the gap between germline ends came to 21 bases. CDR1 is WNHNN and CDR2 is SYGVQD in the germline V gene (reference sequence).

The chain has TRBV3-1 (or the pseudogene TRBV3-2) and TRBJ1-2; D call uncertain. The CDR3 totals 16 residues. The V end lost 2 bases, the J end lost 8 bases, and 21 bases lay between the germline ends. Germline V CDR1 and CDR2: LGHDT, YNNKEL (reference sequence). For the CDR3, the DNA is TGTGCCAGCAGCCAAATGCAGACCCGCTTAAACCAGGGCTACACCTTC. Protein sequence: CASSQMQTRLNQGYTF.

Here the CDR3 reads CASSLVDRVNTIYF. The CDR3 nucleotides are TGTGCCAGCAGCCTGGTGGACAGGGTAAACACCATATATTTT. The genes are TRBV6-2 or TRBV6-3 and TRBJ1-3, with 8 bases aligning to TRBD1. V lost 6 bases and J lost 6; bases outside the gene matches: 7. The germline V gene has CDR1 MNHEY and CDR2 SVGEGT. CDR3 length equals 14 residues.

V usage is TRBV19 and J usage is TRBJ2-7; perhaps D is TRBD1 or TRBD2 (6 bases each). Germline lookup yields CDR1 LNHDA and CDR2 SQIVND (reference sequence). The V gene lost 5 bases and the J gene lost 0 bases, with 14 bases spanning the gap. The CDR3 runs 15 residues. CDR3 in amino acids: CASSLRGTYSYEQYF. DNA of the CDR3: TGTGCCAGTAGTCTTCGGGGGACATACTCCTACGAGCAGTACTTC.

This chain links TRBV5-1 with TRBJ2-3, with D uncertain. Trimming took 0 bases from V and 2 from J, leaving 16 bases between them. The CDR3 consists of 17 residues. CDR1 SGHRS and CDR2 YFSETQ come from the germline V gene. The CDR3 DNA reads TGCGCCAGCAGCTTGGGCCCCCTTAGGGATCCCACAGATACGCAGTATTTT. This codes for CASSLGPLRDPTDTQYF.

V and J are TRBV10-3 and TRBJ1-2, with a possible D match to TRBD1 (5 bases). Trimming took 0 bases from V and 4 from J, leaving 9 bases between them. CDR3 size: 14 residues. Germline V lookup: CDR1 ENHRY, CDR2 SYGVKD. CDR3 DNA: TGTGCCATCAGTGAGTCCGGGGGTGGCTATGGCTACACCTTC. Its translation is CAISESGGGYGYTF.

This sequence joins TRBV4-3 and TRBJ2-3, with unresolved D. The CDR3 totals 16 residues. The V and J ends lost 1 base and 5 bases respectively, with 16 bases between them. The germline V gene encodes CDR1 LGHNA and CDR2 YSLEER. The CDR3 nucleotides read TGCGCCAGCAGCCAAGTAGCTCTCCGGCCGGGAGATACGCAGTATTTT. Protein: CASSQVALRPGDTQYF.

The genes are TRBV5-1 and TRBJ1-5, with TRBD1 as a possible D gene (6 bases). The CDR3 extends over 15 amino acids. With 1 base removed from V and 7 bases from J, the gap between germline ends came to 15 bases. Germline-derived CDR1 and CDR2 are SGHRS and YFSETQ. The CDR3 region has the DNA TGCGCCAGCAGCTTGAGGGGGGAAGATTACCAGCCCCAGCATTTT. Translation gives CASSLRGEDYQPQHF.

The chain carries TRBV9 and TRBJ1-1; 8 bases map to TRBD1. This CDR3 is built from 14 residues. Trimming cost V 7 bases and J 2 bases; bases outside gene matches: 7. The germline gives CDR1 SGDLS, CDR2 YYNGEE. The chain's CDR3 is CASHGQGDNTEAFF. The CDR3 region has the DNA TGTGCCAGCCATGGACAGGGTGATAACACTGAAGCTTTCTTT.

The chain carries TRBV27 and TRBJ2-1, with 7 bases that match TRBD2. The V segment lost 10 bases and the J segment 7 bases; nucleotides outside the gene matches: 7. The CDR3 runs 12 residues. From germline, CDR1 is MNHEY and CDR2 SMNVEV (reference sequence). As DNA, the CDR3 is TGTGCCACCTTAACCGGGGGGAATGAGCAGTTCTTC. This sequence encodes CATLTGGNEQFF.

The rearrangement links TRBV11-2 to TRBJ2-7; tentative D call: TRBD1 (5 bases). V lost 4 bases and J lost 0, with 16 bases in between. The CDR3 contains 16 residues. The germline V gene has CDR1 SGHAT and CDR2 FQNNGV. CDR3 region: CASSSQGVRSSYEQYF. The CDR3 nucleotides are TGTGCCAGCAGCTCTCAAGGGGTGCGGTCCTCCTACGAGCAGTACTTC.

This chain joins TRBV11-2 and TRBJ1-2; D is undetermined. CDR1 and CDR2 from the germline V gene are SGHAT and FQNNGV. This CDR3 has 13 residues. The V end was cut by 4 bases, the J end by 2 bases, with 8 bases between. This CDR3 is CASSSPRNYGYTF. The CDR3 DNA is TGTGCCAGCAGCTCCCCCCGAAACTATGGCTACACCTTC.

The chain employs TRBV18 and TRBJ1-1; D is ambiguous. This CDR3 has 13 residues. Germline loops: CDR1 KGHSH, CDR2 LQKENI. Trimming left V 8 bases short and J 3 bases short, with 13 bases between. Here the CDR3 DNA reads TGTGCCAGCCGAGGGCTTGAGGACACTGAAGCTTTCTTT. Amino acids: CASRGLEDTEAFF.

The chain joins TRBV5-1 to TRBJ1-3; D gene unclear. The CDR3 extends over 16 amino acids. Trimming pared 3 bases from V and 0 bases from J, leaving 13 bases between. Germline V gene data show CDR1 as SGHRS and CDR2 as YFSETQ. Written as DNA, the CDR3 is TGCGCCAGCAGCTACGGAACGGGATTCTCTGGAAACACCATATATTTT. Translation gives CASSYGTGFSGNTIYF.

The gene calls are TRBV5-5 and TRBJ2-1, with D perhaps TRBD1 (6 bases). V shed 0 bases and J shed 3 bases, with 10 bases lying between them. The CDR3 runs 15 residues. Germline CDR1 and CDR2: SGHKS and YYEKEE (reference sequence). CDR3 DNA: TGTGCCAGCAGCTTGGCAGGGGATCACTACAATGAGCAGTTCTTC. It codes for CASSLAGDHYNEQFF. The full variable domain, with the rest looked up from reference TRBV5-5 and TRBJ2-1, is DAGVTQSPTHLIKTRGQQVTLRCSPISGHKSVSWYQQVLGQGPQFIFQYYEKEERGRGNFPDRFSARQFPNYSSELNVNALLLGDSALYLCASSLAGDHYNEQFFGPGTRLTVL.

This clone was picked up one time. The gene calls are TRBV7-3 and TRBJ1-1, with 7 bases that match TRBD1. With 2 bases clipped from V and 5 bases from J, the junction kept 11 bases outside the gene matches. The CDR3 covers 16 residues. Germline lookup yields CDR1 SGHTA and CDR2 FQGTGA. The CDR3: CASSLGPDRAGTEAFF. Here the CDR3 DNA reads TGTGCCAGCAGCTTAGGCCCAGACAGGGCTGGAACTGAAGCTTTCTTT.

The J gene is TRBJ1-1, the V gene TRBV7-9; D perhaps matches TRBD1 (5 bases). Germline assignment: CDR1 SEHNR and CDR2 FQNEAQ (reference sequence). This CDR3 comprises 14 residues. The germline V and J ends were trimmed by 1 base and 2 bases, with 8 bases remaining between them. DNA of the CDR3: TGTGCCAGCAGCTTAGATCAGGGAAACACTGAAGCTTTCTTT. Encoded protein: CASSLDQGNTEAFF.

V is TRBV10-3 and J is TRBJ2-7; D remains unclear. V was cut by 2 bases and J by 3 bases, with 5 bases left in between. Germline V gene data show CDR1 as ENHRY and CDR2 as SYGVKD. This CDR3 is 12 amino acids long. CDR3 sequence reads: CAISEMGYEQYF. CDR3 nucleotide sequence: TGTGCCATCAGTGAGATGGGCTACGAGCAGTACTTC.

The chain links TRBV7-6 to TRBJ2-7; weak D call: TRBD2 (6 bases). The length of the CDR3 is 15 residues. The V end was cut by 4 bases, the J end by 3 bases, with 16 bases between. The germline V gene has CDR1 SGHVS and CDR2 FNYEAQ. The CDR3 sequence: CASSSPLGGGYEQYF. As DNA, the CDR3 is TGTGCCAGCAGCTCCCCCTTGGGGGGAGGCTACGAGCAGTACTTC.